This TCR beta chain originates from a study of T cell responses to AZD1222 COVID-19 vaccine. Study as a whole: Recipients boosted at about 4 weeks or about 12 weeks are pooled.

Broader study findings: Baseline seropositivity occurred in only a handful of AZD1222 recipients.

Germline trimming cut 1 base from V and 5 bases from J; bases unmatched to any gene: 6. The CDR3 sequence is 15 residues long. Germline CDR1 and CDR2: SEHNR and FQNEAQ (reference sequence). TCRdb's table, derived via immunoSEQ multiplex PCR, lists solely in-frame clones and lacks some. Seen here are about 150,000 clones, roughly 87% observed once, and the top ten hold 2.6%. Regarding this clone: Its antigen remains unidentified.

The sequencing used peripheral blood, collected on day 0 of AZD1222 vaccination. The sequence came from an adult in good health. The rearrangement uses TRBV7-9 and TRBJ2-7, with 9 bases matching TRBD1. CDR3 loop: CASSLVDRGVHEQYF. The CDR3 DNA reads TGTGCCAGCAGCTTAGTGGACAGGGGTGTCCACGAGCAGTACTTC.